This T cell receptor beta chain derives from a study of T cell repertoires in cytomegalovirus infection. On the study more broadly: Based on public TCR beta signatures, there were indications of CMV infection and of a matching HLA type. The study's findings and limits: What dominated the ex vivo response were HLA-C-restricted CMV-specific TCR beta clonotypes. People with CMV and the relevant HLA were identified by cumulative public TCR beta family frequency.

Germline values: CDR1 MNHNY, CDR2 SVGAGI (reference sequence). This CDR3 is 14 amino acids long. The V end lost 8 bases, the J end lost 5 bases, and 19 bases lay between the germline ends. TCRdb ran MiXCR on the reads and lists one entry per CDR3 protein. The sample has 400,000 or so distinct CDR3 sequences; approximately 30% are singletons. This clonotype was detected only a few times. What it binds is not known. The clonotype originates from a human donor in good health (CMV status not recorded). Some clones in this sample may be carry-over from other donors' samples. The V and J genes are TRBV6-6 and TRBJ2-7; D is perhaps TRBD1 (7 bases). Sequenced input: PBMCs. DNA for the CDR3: TGTGCCAGCCTCAACGATCAGGGGGGTGACGAGCAGTACTTC. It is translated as CASLNDQGGDEQYF.